The rows below give T cell receptor beta chains drawn from one sample of a study of cytomegalovirus exposure and HLA in healthy donors. The method was immunoSEQ multiplex PCR; TCRdb's version includes in-frame clones alone and lacks a portion of them. The sample lists approximately 280,000 clones, 70% to 90% occurring once. The sequenced sample consisted of PBMCs. These receptors all come from a young woman in good health and CMV-seronegative. Both conserved end residues are part of each CDR3. The order of the fields is V gene, clone size, J gene, D gene, CDR3 protein, CDR3 DNA. D genes are given only for firm matches. A row's size may be missing; if present it is once, few, many or a size class.

TRBV15	.	TRBJ1-5	.	CATSKGHDSNQPQHF	TGTGCCACCAGCAAAGGACACGATAGCAATCAGCCCCAGCATTTT
TRBV2	.	TRBJ2-1	.	CASSSGPLRGHGGNEQFF	TGTGCCAGCAGCAGCGGACCTTTGAGGGGCCACGGGGGCAATGAGCAGTTCTTC
TRBV27	.	TRBJ1-6	.	CASCAFFGGPLHF	TGTGCCAGCTGTGCGTTTTTCGGGGGACCCCTCCACTTT
TRBV2	.	TRBJ2-6	TRBD2	CASTPGGGAAGANVLTF	TGTGCCAGCACCCCTGGGGGGGGAGCGGCTGGGGCCAACGTCCTGACTTTC
TRBV6-6	.	TRBJ1-1	.	CASSSSTNTEAFF	TGTGCCAGCAGTTCCAGTACGAACACTGAAGCTTTCTTT
TRBV5-4	few	TRBJ2-3	TRBD1	CASSLKTGAGGDTQYF	TGTGCCAGCAGCTTAAAGACAGGGGCAGGAGGAGATACGCAGTATTTT
TRBV18	.	TRBJ1-1	TRBD1	CASSQIGGGSREAFF	TGTGCCAGCTCCCAGATAGGGGGCGGTTCCCGTGAAGCTTTCTTT
TRBV2	.	TRBJ2-7	.	CASSVGQGRNEQYF	TGTGCCAGCAGTGTCGGTCAGGGGAGAAACGAGCAGTACTTC
TRBV5-1	.	TRBJ2-1	TRBD2	CASSFGRGLANIYNEQFF	TGCGCCAGCAGCTTCGGAAGGGGACTAGCAAACATCTACAATGAGCAGTTCTTC
TRBV27	.	TRBJ2-2	TRBD2	CASSLFFGSGGQNTGELFF	TGTGCCAGCAGTTTATTCTTCGGGAGCGGGGGCCAAAACACCGGGGAGCTGTTTTTT
TRBV19	.	TRBJ2-2	.	CASVRVTGFTGELFF	TGTGCCAGTGTAAGAGTGACAGGTTTCACCGGGGAGCTGTTTTTT
TRBV9	.	TRBJ1-2	.	CASSVGAGDYGYTF	TGTGCCAGCAGCGTAGGGGCAGGGGACTATGGCTACACCTTC
TRBV7-8	.	TRBJ2-3	.	CASSLRGSSTDTQYF	TGTGCCAGCAGCCTCCGGGGGTCTAGCACAGATACGCAGTATTTT
TRBV2	.	TRBJ2-2	.	CASSEWPNTGELFF	TGTGCCAGCAGTGAGTGGCCGAACACCGGGGAGCTGTTTTTT
TRBV9	few	TRBJ2-3	.	CASSVGLFDTQYF	TGTGCCAGCAGCGTAGGGCTCTTCGATACGCAGTATTTT
TRBV5-1	.	TRBJ1-1	.	CASSLAGQGRMNTEAFF	TGCGCCAGCAGCTTGGCTGGGCAGGGAAGAATGAACACTGAAGCTTTCTTT
TRBV9	.	TRBJ2-7	TRBD1	CASSIGTGGFNEQYF	TGTGCCAGCAGCATAGGCACAGGGGGCTTTAACGAGCAGTACTTC
TRBV11-2	.	TRBJ1-1	.	CASSLPPDLSTEAFF	TGTGCCAGCAGCTTACCTCCGGACTTGAGCACTGAAGCTTTCTTT
TRBV18	.	TRBJ1-2	TRBD1	CASSRGQGKDYGYTF	TGTGCCAGCTCTCGAGGACAGGGGAAGGACTATGGCTACACCTTC
TRBV20-1	.	TRBJ1-2	.	CSTPQGTGYTF	TGCAGTACCCCCCAGGGCACTGGCTACACCTTC
TRBV5-1	.	TRBJ1-1	.	CASSTEGGVRGAFF	TGCGCCAGCAGCACCGAAGGAGGGGTCCGAGGAGCTTTCTTT
TRBV6-1	.	TRBJ2-3	TRBD1	CASSETGEPDTQYF	TGTGCCAGCAGTGAAACAGGGGAACCAGATACGCAGTATTTT
TRBV2	many	TRBJ1-1	.	CASSERGHLNTEAFF	TGTGCCAGCAGTGAAAGGGGACACTTGAACACTGAAGCTTTCTTT
TRBV9	once	TRBJ1-5	.	CASSVADWQPQHF	TGTGCCAGCAGCGTAGCTGACTGGCAGCCCCAGCATTTT
TRBV7-8	once	TRBJ2-7	.	CASSIGGRSYEQYF	TGTGCCAGCAGTATCGGGGGTCGCTCCTACGAGCAGTACTTC
TRBV9	.	TRBJ2-5	.	CASSVLDSQETQYF	TGTGCCAGCAGCGTTTTAGACAGCCAAGAGACCCAGTACTTC
TRBV10-3	.	TRBJ1-2	TRBD1	CAISESTGGNYGYTF	TGTGCCATCAGTGAGTCGACAGGGGGAAATTATGGCTACACCTTC
TRBV6-6	.	TRBJ2-3	TRBD1	CASSASTGQTQYF	TGTGCCAGCAGTGCTTCGACAGGGCAGACGCAGTATTTT
TRBV11-2	.	TRBJ2-5	TRBD2	CASSLGASGGQETQYF	TGTGCCAGCAGCTTAGGGGCTAGCGGGGGCCAAGAGACCCAGTACTTC
TRBV2	few	TRBJ2-1	TRBD2	CASSGLAGQFF	TGTGCCAGCAGCGGACTAGCAGGACAGTTCTTC
TRBV6-1	.	TRBJ2-7	TRBD2	CASSVGGEGTYEQYF	TGTGCCAGCAGTGTGGGGGGGGAGGGGACCTACGAGCAGTACTTC